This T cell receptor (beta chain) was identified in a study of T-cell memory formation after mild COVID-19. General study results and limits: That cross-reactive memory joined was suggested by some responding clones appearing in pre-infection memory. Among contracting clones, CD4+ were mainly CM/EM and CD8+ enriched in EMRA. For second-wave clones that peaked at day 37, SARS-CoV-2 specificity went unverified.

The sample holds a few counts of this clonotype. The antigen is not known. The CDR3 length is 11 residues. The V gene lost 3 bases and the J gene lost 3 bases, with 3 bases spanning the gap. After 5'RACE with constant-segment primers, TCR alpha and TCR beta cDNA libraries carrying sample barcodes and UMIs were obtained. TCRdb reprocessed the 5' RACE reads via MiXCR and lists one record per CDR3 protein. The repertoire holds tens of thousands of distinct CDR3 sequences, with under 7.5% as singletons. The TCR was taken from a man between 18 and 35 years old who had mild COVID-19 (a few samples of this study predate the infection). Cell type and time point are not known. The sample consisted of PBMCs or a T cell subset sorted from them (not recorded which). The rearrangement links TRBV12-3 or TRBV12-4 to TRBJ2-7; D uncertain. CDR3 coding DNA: TGTGCCAGCAGTTTTTTCTACGAGCAGTACTTC. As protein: CASSFFYEQYF.